Each of the 32 T cell receptor beta chains below was sequenced from the same sample in a study of CXCR3-negative and CXCR3-positive naive CD8 T cells (dated by TCRdb to between 2017 and 2020). Sequenced using a NextSeq 550. The Human TCR Profiling Kit (MiLaboratory) was used to make UMI-labeled 5' RACE TRB cDNA libraries. TCRdb reprocessed the reads; each CDR3 protein sequence makes one entry, and DNA is unavailable. The sample table gives some 120,000 distinct CDR3 sequences. About 0.34% of the sample is taken by the ten largest. Overall results and qualifications from the work: TRB CDR3s from CXCR3-positive naive cells showed higher hydrophobicity (lower Kidera factor 4), lower energy, and higher strength and volume indices than CXCR3-negative naive cells.

Their cognate antigens are unknown. Sequencing used naive CXCR3+ CD8+ T cells from blood. The sample's cell subset or site label, in plain terms: CD45RO-CCR7+CD27+CD95- naive CD8+ T cells expressing CXCR3 (TNR3+). Receptors originate from a human donor in good health. Some clones in this sample may be carry-over from other donors' samples.

The chain couples TRBV21-1 to TRBJ2-3; no DNA is available, so the TRBD1 call from TCRdb remains unchecked. TRBV21-1 is termed a pseudogene. CDR3 length equals 20 residues. CDR3 residues: CASSKRPCNFSGHHTDTQYF.

The CDR3 is CASSLAVNQETQYF. The chain combines TRBV28 with TRBJ2-5. This CDR3 is 14 amino acids long. Germline assignment: CDR1 MDHEN and CDR2 SYDVKM.

The chain couples TRBV4-1 to TRBJ2-4; TCRdb's D call, TRBD1, is unchecked because there is no DNA. CDR1 MGHRA and CDR2 YSYEKL come from the germline V gene. The CDR3 is 15 residues long. CDR3 sequence: CASPPGMLAKNIQYF.

The chain couples TRBV28 to TRBJ1-6. The germline V gene encodes CDR1 MDHEN and CDR2 SYDVKM. The CDR3 has 14 residues. CDR3 amino acids: CASSPPPYNSPLHF.

The gene calls are TRBV6-2 or TRBV6-3 and TRBJ2-1. From germline, CDR1 is MNHEY and CDR2 SVGEGT. This CDR3 contains 14 residues. The CDR3 sequence is CASSYSRSANEQFF.

This rearrangement joins TRBV2 to TRBJ2-2; checking the TCRdb D call of TRBD2 is not possible without DNA. There are 15 residues in the CDR3. Germline lookup yields CDR1 SNHLY and CDR2 FYNNEI. CDR3 region: CAGGTSGANTGELFF. The whole variable domain, filled in from reference TRBV2 and TRBJ2-2, reads EPEVTQTPSHQVTQMGQEVILRCVPISNHLYFYWYRQILGQKVEFLVSFYNNEISEKSEIFDDQFSVERPDGSNFTLKIRSTKLEDSAMYFCAGGTSGANTGELFFGEGSRLTVL.

The CDR3 sequence: CASSFTGGLTDTEAFF. The chain couples TRBV12-3 or TRBV12-4 to TRBJ1-1; TCRdb outputs TRBD1, but without DNA this stays unchecked. The CDR3 runs 16 residues.

The chain carries TRBV6-4 and TRBJ2-3; TCRdb outputs TRBD1, but without DNA this stays unchecked. The CDR3 loop spans 14 amino acids. Germline-derived CDR1 and CDR2 are MRHNA and SNTAGT. CDR3 region: CASSGQGETDTQYF.

The V gene is TRBV7-2, the J gene TRBJ2-1; TCRdb outputs TRBD1, but without DNA this stays unchecked. Germline-derived CDR1 and CDR2 are SGHTA and FQGNSA. The CDR3 runs to 17 residues. The CDR3: CASSLASPGARGNEQFF.

The chain employs TRBV6-5 and TRBJ2-7. Germline values: CDR1 MNHEY, CDR2 SVGAGI. There are 13 residues in the CDR3. CDR3 loop: CASSYSTVYEQYF.

The chain recombines TRBV27 with TRBJ2-1. This CDR3 is built from 15 residues. Germline CDR1 reads MNHEY; CDR2 reads SMNVEV (reference sequence). The CDR3 here is CASGLAGSSYNEQFF.

The chain recombines TRBV20-1 with TRBJ1-1. This CDR3 contains 12 residues. Germline-derived CDR1 and CDR2 are DFQATT and SNEGSKA (reference sequence). The CDR3 spells CSAREVILEAFF.

The rearrangement joins TRBV5-1 to TRBJ1-1. Per germline, CDR1 SGHRS and CDR2 YFSETQ. This CDR3 is 17 amino acids long. The CDR3 loop is CASSLVSAFPSNTEAFF.

This sequence joins TRBV9 and TRBJ2-7; TCRdb gives TRBD1 as the D gene, but with no DNA this cannot be confirmed. The CDR3 is 15 amino acids. Germline V gives CDR1 SGDLS, CDR2 YYNGEE. The CDR3 sequence is CASSRGTGLKDEQYF.

J is TRBJ2-5 and V is TRBV28. Germline CDR1 reads MDHEN; CDR2 reads SYDVKM. The length of the CDR3 is 11 residues. The CDR3 region is CATGSQETQYF.

The V and J genes are TRBV6-5 and TRBJ2-7; no DNA is available, so the TRBD1 call from TCRdb remains unchecked. The length of the CDR3 is 14 residues. Germline V gives CDR1 MNHEY, CDR2 SVGAGI. The CDR3 here is CASSSTGQNYEQYF.

The V gene is TRBV13, the J gene TRBJ2-2; TCRdb returns TRBD2, unconfirmable since there is no DNA. This CDR3 is built from 17 residues. Germline CDR1 is PRHDT and CDR2 is FYEKMQ (reference sequence). The CDR3 reads CASSLGAGGRGTGELFF.

The chain combines TRBV6-5 with TRBJ2-2; the TCRdb call, TRBD1, lacks DNA for checking. The germline V gene has CDR1 MNHEY and CDR2 SVGAGI. CDR3 length equals 12 residues. Here the CDR3 reads CASGRRGGELFF.

The chain carries TRBV4-1 and TRBJ2-1. There are 12 residues in the CDR3. Germline assignment: CDR1 MGHRA and CDR2 YSYEKL. CDR3 loop: CASSQPYNEQFF.

The rearrangement uses TRBV4-3 and TRBJ2-2. The length of the CDR3 is 14 residues. Looked up from germline, CDR1 is LGHNA and CDR2 is YSLEER. This chain's CDR3 is CASSQMGNTGELFF.

The genes are TRBV6-2 or TRBV6-3 and TRBJ2-6; TCRdb returns TRBD1, unconfirmable since there is no DNA. The germline V gene has CDR1 MNHEY and CDR2 SVGEGT. CDR3 length equals 19 residues. CDR3: CASSLDTSDRLSGANVLTF.

The chain employs TRBV28 and TRBJ2-2; TCRdb indicates TRBD1, and absent DNA this call remains unverified. This CDR3 comprises 15 residues. Germline V lookup: CDR1 MDHEN, CDR2 SYDVKM. The CDR3 reads CASSFQGVGTGELFF.

The chain is built from TRBV3-1 and TRBJ2-7; TCRdb lists TRBD1, though no DNA is available to test this call. CDR3 size: 13 residues. The germline V gene encodes CDR1 LGHDT and CDR2 YNNKEL (reference sequence). CDR3 sequence reads: CASRGTGSYEQYF.

The chain has TRBV14 and TRBJ1-1; TCRdb outputs TRBD1, but without DNA this stays unchecked. There are 15 residues in the CDR3. Germline CDR1 SGHDN, CDR2 FVKESK. The CDR3 sequence: CASSQSDRGIAEAFF. Full variable domain (outside the CDR3, taken from reference TRBV14 and TRBJ1-1): EAGVTQFPSHSVIEKGQTVTLRCDPISGHDNLYWYRRVMGKEIKFLLHFVKESKQDESGMPNNRFLAERTGGTYSTLKVQPAELEDSGVYFCASSQSDRGIAEAFFGQGTRLTVV.

The chain combines TRBV27 with TRBJ2-5; TCRdb's assignment of TRBD2 cannot be checked, as there is no DNA. Germline V lookup: CDR1 MNHEY, CDR2 SMNVEV (reference sequence). The CDR3 contains 12 residues. This chain's CDR3 is CATGWAPETQYF.

The CDR3 sequence is CASNTGTHSEKLFF. The J gene is TRBJ1-4, the V gene TRBV6-6; TCRdb names TRBD1, which stays unverified in the absence of DNA. CDR1 MNHNY and CDR2 SVGAGI come from the germline V gene (reference sequence). The CDR3 is 14 residues long.

The CDR3 here is CSVEGLAGGPYNEQFF. The rearrangement uses TRBV29-1 and TRBJ2-1; TCRdb reports TRBD2, a call that lacks DNA to check it against. The germline V gene has CDR1 SQVTM and CDR2 ANQGSEA. This CDR3 is 16 amino acids long.

The V gene is TRBV5-6, the J gene TRBJ2-1. The germline V gene has CDR1 SGHDT and CDR2 YYEEEE. The CDR3 runs 12 residues. The CDR3 loop reads CASSPQDNEQFF.

The chain couples TRBV12-3 or TRBV12-4 to TRBJ2-7; the D call of TRBD2 rests on TCRdb alone, since no DNA is present to check it. The CDR3 spans 12 residues. The CDR3 region is CASQDPAGEQYF.

The V gene is TRBV7-8, the J gene TRBJ2-3; the TRBD2 assignment by TCRdb is unverifiable without DNA. This CDR3 contains 16 residues. Germline CDR1 is SGHVS and CDR2 is FQNEAQ. CDR3 sequence reads: CASSPKDPRGKDTQYF.

J is TRBJ2-3 and V is TRBV4-3; TCRdb's assignment of TRBD2 cannot be checked, as there is no DNA. Germline V gene sequence: CDR1 LGHNA, CDR2 YSLEER. The CDR3 sequence is 17 residues long. The CDR3 sequence: CASSQRGLAGGLDTQYF.

The chain combines TRBV15 with TRBJ2-1; the TCRdb call, TRBD1, lacks DNA for checking. Per the germline V gene, CDR1 is LNHNV and CDR2 is YYDKDF (reference sequence). This CDR3 contains 13 residues. The CDR3 sequence is CATTGTDYNEQFF.